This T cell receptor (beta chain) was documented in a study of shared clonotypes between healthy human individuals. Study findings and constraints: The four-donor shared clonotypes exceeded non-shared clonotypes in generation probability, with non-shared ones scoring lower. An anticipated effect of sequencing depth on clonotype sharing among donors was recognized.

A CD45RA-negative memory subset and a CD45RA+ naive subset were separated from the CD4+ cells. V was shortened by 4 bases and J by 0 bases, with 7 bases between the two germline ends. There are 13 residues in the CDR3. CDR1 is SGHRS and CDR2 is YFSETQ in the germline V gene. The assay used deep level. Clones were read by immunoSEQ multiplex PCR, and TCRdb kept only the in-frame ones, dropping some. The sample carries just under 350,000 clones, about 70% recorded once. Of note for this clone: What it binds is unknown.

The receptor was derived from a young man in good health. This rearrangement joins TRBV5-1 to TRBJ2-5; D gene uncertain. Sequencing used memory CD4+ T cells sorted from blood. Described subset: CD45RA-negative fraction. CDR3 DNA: TGCGCCAGCAGCATGGGAAACCAAGAGACCCAGTACTTC. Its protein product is CASSMGNQETQYF.